This TCR beta chain came from a study of PD-1 blockade in classical Hodgkin lymphoma. Germline CDR1 reads MNHNS; CDR2 reads SASEGT. The CDR3 totals 16 residues. V shed 2 bases, J shed 5 bases, and the junction held 9 bases outside the gene matches. Concerning this clone: Its antigen is still unknown.

Study-level results: Prior therapy or disease activity may underlie the repertoire differences, whose causes remain undefined.

Data came from immunoSEQ multiplex PCR; TCRdb stores just in-frame clones and leaves some out. The sample includes about 58,000 clones, around 93% seen only once; the top ten take over 9.5%. Every patient experienced relapse after autologous stem cell transplantation, and brentuximab vedotin exposure varied. This sequence originates from a human donor with classical Hodgkin lymphoma. The sample consisted of peripheral blood mononuclear cells (PBMCs), taken before the second cycle of nivolumab. The V call is TRBV6-1, the J call TRBJ1-5; 7 nucleotides agree with TRBD1. CDR3 in amino acids: CASSELDRVVDQPQHF. DNA for the CDR3: TGTGCCAGCAGTGAATTAGACAGGGTGGTTGATCAGCCCCAGCATTTT.